The 18 T cell receptor beta chains in this list originate from one sample, sequenced in a study of blood T cell repertoires in COVID-19. Method: immunoSEQ multiplex PCR; TCRdb's copy keeps in-frame clones and lacks some. The sample lists roughly 350,000 clones; about 89% were seen once. Sequencing used peripheral blood. Every receptor here comes from a woman in her fifties or sixties with COVID-19, enrolled during active disease.

This chain joins TRBV5-6 and TRBJ2-2; 8 bases agree with TRBD2. Trimming took 5 bases from V and 4 from J; bases not matched to a gene: 1. Germline V gives CDR1 SGHDT, CDR2 YYEEEE. The CDR3 spans 13 residues. This chain's CDR3 is CASRLAGTGELFF. CDR3 bases: TGTGCCAGCAGGCTAGCGGGCACCGGGGAGCTGTTTTTT.

The genes are TRBV30 and TRBJ2-7, with 9 positions matching TRBD1. V shed 3 bases and J 3 bases; nucleotides not matched to a gene: 9. The CDR3 totals 15 residues. Germline values: CDR1 GTSNPN, CDR2 SVGIG (reference sequence). The CDR3 spells CAWSGNRGRNYEQYF. In nucleotides, the CDR3 is TGTGCCTGGAGCGGCAACAGGGGGCGAAACTACGAGCAGTACTTC.

The rearrangement joins TRBV6-5 to TRBJ1-1; D is possibly TRBD1 (5 bases). CDR1 and CDR2 (germline): MNHEY, SVGAGI. With 5 bases removed from V and 2 bases from J, the gap between germline ends came to 12 bases. CDR3 length: 14 residues. The CDR3 is CASSTSGPNTEAFF. The CDR3 DNA follows: TGTGCCAGCAGTACTTCAGGGCCTAACACTGAAGCTTTCTTT.

This clone was recorded once. J is TRBJ1-1 and V is TRBV7-9; no clear D gene. This CDR3 region has 13 residues. V was shortened by 7 bases and J by 1 base, with 10 bases between the two germline ends. Germline values: CDR1 SEHNR, CDR2 FQNEAQ (reference sequence). CDR3 region: CASTLTGNTEAFF. The CDR3 region has the DNA TGTGCCAGCACACTGACTGGGAACACTGAAGCTTTCTTT. Complete variable domain (other parts from reference TRBV7-9 and TRBJ1-1): DTGVSQNPRHKITKRGQNVTFRCDPISEHNRLYWYRQTLGQGPEFLTYFQNEAQLEKSRLLSDRFSAERPKGSFSTLEIQRTEQGDSAMYLCASTLTGNTEAFFGQGTRLTVV.

The gene calls are TRBV19 and TRBJ2-2, with 14 nucleotides matching TRBD2. The CDR3 extends over 19 amino acids. Unmatched junction bases numbered 9, after V lost 4 bases and J lost 2 bases. Per germline, CDR1 LNHDA and CDR2 SQIVND (reference sequence). CDR3 bases: TGTGCCAGTAGTAAAGGGACTAGCGGGAGTTCCACAAACACCGGGGAGCTGTTTTTT. Encoded protein: CASSKGTSGSSTNTGELFF.

Details on this clone: This CDR3 is also generated by other DNA sequences in the sample. The chain combines TRBV27 with TRBJ2-7, with 14 bases fitting TRBD2. This CDR3 has 15 amino acids. Trimming cost V 6 bases and J 4 bases; bases outside gene matches: 5. CDR1 and CDR2 (germline): MNHEY, SMNVEV (reference sequence). The CDR3 bases are TGTGCCAGCAGGGGGACTAGCGGGAGTGTTTACGAGCAGTACTTC. Encoded protein: CASRGTSGSVYEQYF.

This clone has a handful of counts. V and J are TRBV28 and TRBJ2-2; TRBD1 aligns across 8 bases. Trimming took 6 bases from V and 4 from J; bases not matched to a gene: 7. Looked up from germline, CDR1 is MDHEN and CDR2 is SYDVKM. This CDR3 contains 15 residues. This CDR3 is CASSFRDRTTGELFF. As DNA, the CDR3 is TGTGCCAGCAGCTTCCGGGACAGGACCACCGGGGAGCTGTTTTTT.

The chain uses TRBV6-5 and TRBJ2-7; 9 nucleotides align to TRBD2. The CDR3 totals 14 residues. V shed 8 bases, J shed 5 bases, and the junction held 10 bases outside the gene matches. Germline-derived CDR1 and CDR2 are MNHEY and SVGAGI. The CDR3 bases are TGTGCCAGCTCCGCTGGCGGGAGGGCCCACGAGCAGTACTTC. Its translation: CASSAGGRAHEQYF.

V is TRBV4-1 and J is TRBJ2-1; 8 bases are shared with TRBD1. The trim removed 6 bases at V and 6 bases at J, leaving 7 bases unmatched. Germline loops: CDR1 MGHRA, CDR2 YSYEKL. The CDR3 loop spans 14 amino acids. CDR3 loop: CASRGTGFGNEQFF. CDR3 nucleotides: TGCGCCAGCAGGGGGACAGGCTTCGGCAATGAGCAGTTCTTC.

The chain recombines TRBV19 with TRBJ1-5, with 8 bases that match TRBD1. This CDR3 contains 14 residues. Germline CDR1 LNHDA, CDR2 SQIVND (reference sequence). The V and J ends lost 5 bases and 6 bases, in that order; junction bases with no gene match: 6. CDR3 in amino acids: CASSFRGRVQPQHF. CDR3 nucleotide sequence: TGTGCCAGTAGTTTCAGGGGGCGCGTTCAGCCCCAGCATTTT.

The chain employs TRBV9 and TRBJ2-7, with 7 bases that match TRBD1. V was clipped by 0 bases and J by 4 bases; unmatched bases: 7. In germline, CDR1 is SGDLS, CDR2 YYNGEE. The CDR3 runs 15 residues. In DNA, the CDR3 is TGTGCCAGCAGCGTAGCTACAGGGACAGAGTACGAGCAGTACTTC. Translating gives CASSVATGTEYEQYF.

V and J are TRBV19 and TRBJ1-1; D might be TRBD1 (5 bases). In germline, CDR1 is LNHDA, CDR2 SQIVND (reference sequence). The V and J ends lost 4 bases and 1 base respectively, with 10 bases between them. This CDR3 region has 14 residues. CDR3 DNA sequence: TGTGCCAGTAGTACCTACGGACAGAACACTGAAGCTTTCTTT. Translated: CASSTYGQNTEAFF.

This clone was seen only a few times. CDR3 sequence: CASSVRGHEQFF. The CDR3 DNA is TGTGCCAGCAGTGTCAGGGGGCACGAGCAGTTCTTC. The V call is TRBV7-6, the J call TRBJ2-1; 8 bases are shared with TRBD1. Germline CDR1 SGHVS, CDR2 FNYEAQ. This CDR3 region has 12 residues. The V and J ends lost 6 bases and 10 bases, in that order; junction bases with no gene match: 5.

This chain links TRBV5-1 with TRBJ2-1, with TRBD2 matching over 15 bases. CDR1 and CDR2 from the germline V gene are SGHRS and YFSETQ. The CDR3 spans 15 residues. With V trimmed by 2 bases and J by 10 bases, 4 bases remained unmatched. DNA for the CDR3: TGCGCCAGCAGCTTCGGACTAGCGGGAGGGAGCGAGCAGTTCTTC. Translation: CASSFGLAGGSEQFF.

The chain joins TRBV5-1 to TRBJ2-5; a weak D match, TRBD1 (5 bases). V was pared by 4 bases and J by 9 bases, with 10 bases between. CDR3 length: 11 amino acids. The germline gives CDR1 SGHRS, CDR2 YFSETQ. The CDR3 here is CASSASRAQYF. The CDR3 nucleotides read TGCGCCAGCAGCGCCTCCAGGGCCCAGTACTTC.

The V call is TRBV5-1, the J call TRBJ2-3; 9 bases agree with TRBD2. There are 18 residues in the CDR3. V was pared by 1 base and J by 2 bases, with 11 bases of the junction left unmatched. The germline gives CDR1 SGHRS, CDR2 YFSETQ. CDR3 protein: CASSLLAGEATNTDTQYF. Here the CDR3 DNA reads TGCGCCAGCAGCTTGTTAGCGGGAGAGGCAACAAACACAGATACGCAGTATTTT.

The V and J genes are TRBV21-1 and TRBJ2-2; the table assigns TRBD2, which was not confirmed against the DNA. TRBV21-1 is flagged as a pseudogene. This CDR3 is 18 amino acids long. CDR3 in DNA: TGTGCCAGCAGCACAAAATCTAGCGGGAGGTCAGGAGGCGGGGAGCTGTTTTTT. This sequence encodes CASSTKSSGRSGGGELFF.

J is TRBJ1-1 and V is TRBV28, with 9 bases lining up with TRBD1. CDR3 length: 12 residues. Unmatched junction bases numbered 8, after V lost 8 bases and J lost 10 bases. Germline V gives CDR1 MDHEN, CDR2 SYDVKM. CDR3 DNA sequence: TGTGCCAGCTTTACAGGGGGCTCGGTAGCTTTCTTT. Protein sequence: CASFTGGSVAFF.